This T cell receptor beta chain originates from a study of blood T cell repertoires in COVID-19. About the research overall: Material from acute and convalescent COVID-19 was sourced from the United States, Italy and Spain.

The repertoire was sequenced with immunoSEQ multiplex PCR; TCRdb's copy has only in-frame clones and lacks some. This sample has fewer than 500,000 clones, with approximately 90% found just once. This receptor was taken from a woman aged 25-40 years with acute or convalescent COVID-19. Sequencing was done on a sample of peripheral blood.

CDR3 sequence: CASSPGGDWVEQYF. The DNA of the CDR3 is TGTGCCAGCAGCCCGGGGGGGGATTGGGTCGAGCAGTACTTC. The rearrangement joins TRBV5-4 to TRBJ2-7; 8 bases line up with TRBD2. V gave up 4 bases and J gave up 6 bases; unmatched junction bases: 9. Germline-derived CDR1 and CDR2 are SGHNT and YYREEE (reference sequence). The CDR3 contains 14 residues.